This paragraph reports one T cell receptor (beta chain). Its recognized antigen is unknown. One base away there is no much larger clone; base qualities are not given. Reading from cysteine to phenylalanine, the CDR3 counts 15 amino acids. Kept here is only the CDR3 DNA, which spans 45 bases and is read in frame from base 1. V lost 3 bases and J lost 4 bases, and the count of bases not matched to a germline gene is 5. The germline V gene (reference sequence) sets CDR1 to SEHNR and CDR2 to FQNEAQ. The source of the sample is a study of T-cell memory formation after mild COVID-19 (dated by TCRdb to the early 2020s). Broadly, across the study: TCR sequence clusters from the two donors were largely donor specific. In a couple of donors, T-cell clones that expanded and contracted after mild COVID-19 were followed by sequencing TCRalpha and TCRbeta repertoires longitudinally. The cohort comprised two young, previously healthy adult volunteers, one female and one male. Overall results and qualifications from the work: Only a couple of mild cases were covered in the study, and larger cohorts including severe cases with pre-infection samples were considered necessary. SARS-CoV-2 specificity of the second-wave clones peaking on day 37 was not confirmed. Some responding clones were found in pre-infection memory, which suggests that pre-existing cross-reactive memory T cells took part in the SARS-CoV-2 response. Clones contracting from day 15 to 85 had balanced CD4/CD8 phenotypes, while a second wave expanding from day 15 to 37 was biased towards CD4+. Contracting CD4+ clones turned up mainly in the CM and EM memory subsets, whereas EMRA was where CD8+ clones were enriched.

Ficoll-Paque density gradient centrifugation was used to isolate PBMCs. Sequencing instrument: Illumina NovaSeq 6000. cDNA libraries for TCRalpha and TCRbeta were prepared by 5'RACE using constant-segment primers, with sample barcodes and unique molecular identifiers added. Trizol reagent was used to extract RNA from every sample. Library amplification was performed in two PCR steps, and a second sample barcode and Illumina TruSeq adapters were introduced in the second step. Libraries were sequenced on an Illumina NovaSeq with 2 x 150 bp paired-end reads. In the source study's methods: Demultiplexing of reads and collapsing into UMI-guided consensus sequences were performed with migec v1.2.7. Using mixcr v2.1.11, UMI consensuses were aligned to TRA and TRB V and J templates and then assembled into clonotypes. Clonotypes were classified as expanded or contracted when called significant by both edgeR and NoisET, with noise models trained on biological replicates. For edgeR calls, the cutoffs were a false discovery rate-adjusted p below 0.01 and a log2 fold-change threshold of 1. PCA with hierarchical clustering of max-normalized trajectories of the 1000 most abundant clonotypes was used as exploratory dynamics analysis. The CD4 or CD8 phenotype of responding clones was assigned using the separately sequenced CD4+ and CD8+ repertoires. Through fastp at Q25 and MiXCR, TCRdb rebuilt clones from the public reads, retaining in-frame beta chains. CDR3 protein duplicates are merged, each entry listing the most common genes and DNA. V and J calls and clone size were set by TCRdb, not the authors. The sample table contains around 320,000 distinct CDR3 sequences; only one count was recorded for 28% of them. The ten largest clones take up 13% of the sample.

This receptor chain uses TRBV7-9 and TRBJ2-1, and 8 bases in between align with TRBD1. Sequenced sample: PBMCs or a T cell subset sorted from them (not recorded which). The TCR was taken from an adult woman who had mild COVID-19 (a few samples of this study predate the infection). The sample titles of this study are shuffled in the database, so cell type and time point are left out; the donor was told from shared clones. The nucleotide sequence reads as follows: TGTGCCAGCAGCTTGACAGGGGCGGGTTACAATGAGCAGTTCTTC. It encodes CASSLTGAGYNEQFF.